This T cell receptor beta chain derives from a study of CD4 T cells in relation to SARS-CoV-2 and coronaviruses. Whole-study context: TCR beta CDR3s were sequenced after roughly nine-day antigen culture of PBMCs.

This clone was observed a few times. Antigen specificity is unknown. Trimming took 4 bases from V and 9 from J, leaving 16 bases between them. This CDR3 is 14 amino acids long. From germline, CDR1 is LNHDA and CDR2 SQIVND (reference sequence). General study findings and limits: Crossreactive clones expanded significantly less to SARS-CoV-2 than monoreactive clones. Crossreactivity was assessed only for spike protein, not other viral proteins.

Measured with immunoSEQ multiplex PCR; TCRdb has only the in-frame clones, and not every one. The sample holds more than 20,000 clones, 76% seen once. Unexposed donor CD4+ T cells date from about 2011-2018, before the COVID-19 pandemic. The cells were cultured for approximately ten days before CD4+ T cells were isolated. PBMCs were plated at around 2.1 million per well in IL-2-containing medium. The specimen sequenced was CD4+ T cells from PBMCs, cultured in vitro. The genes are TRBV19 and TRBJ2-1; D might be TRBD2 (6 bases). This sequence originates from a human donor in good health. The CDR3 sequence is CASSKEGGWGEQFF. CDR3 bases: TGTGCCAGTAGTAAGGAGGGTGGTTGGGGTGAGCAGTTCTTC.